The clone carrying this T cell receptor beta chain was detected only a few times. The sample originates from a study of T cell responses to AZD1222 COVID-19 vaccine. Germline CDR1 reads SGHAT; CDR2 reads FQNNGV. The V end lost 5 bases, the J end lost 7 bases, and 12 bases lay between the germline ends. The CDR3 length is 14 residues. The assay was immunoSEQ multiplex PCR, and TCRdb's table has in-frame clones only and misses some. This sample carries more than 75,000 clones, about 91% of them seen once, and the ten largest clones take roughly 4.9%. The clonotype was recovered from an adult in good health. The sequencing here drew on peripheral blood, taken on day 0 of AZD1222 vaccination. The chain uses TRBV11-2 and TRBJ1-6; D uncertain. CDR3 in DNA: TGTGCCAGCAGCCCAGGAGGCCGGAATTCACCCCTCCACTTT. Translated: CASSPGGRNSPLHF.